This TCR beta chain appears in the sequencing data of a study of blood T cell repertoires in COVID-19. Original analysis: Quantification of nucleated cells was approximated via reference gene primer amplification. Profiling relied on immunoSEQ multiplex PCR, and the TCRdb table lists in-frame clones only, not all of them. V, J and clone size were drawn from that table, and D and trimming were deduced from the DNA. The table records 150,000 to 200,000 clones, around 91% of them present only once. V lost 5 bases and J lost 1, with 5 bases in between. This CDR3 has 12 amino acids. CDR1 and CDR2 (germline): MNHEY, SVGAGI. Enrollees, roughly 18 to 89 years old, lived in 24 US areas. Cohorts were assigned according to the clinical history that participants reported. Recovered Cohort 3 donors showed two negative PCRs, clearance, or symptom resolution.

The receptor was isolated from a woman under 30 who had recovered from COVID-19. The sequenced sample was PBMCs or T cells enriched from blood (not recorded which). The J gene is TRBJ1-1, the V gene TRBV6-5; D is unresolved. CDR3 sequence reads: CASSPGNTEAFF. Here the CDR3 DNA reads TGTGCCAGCAGTCCAGGGAACACTGAAGCTTTCTTT.